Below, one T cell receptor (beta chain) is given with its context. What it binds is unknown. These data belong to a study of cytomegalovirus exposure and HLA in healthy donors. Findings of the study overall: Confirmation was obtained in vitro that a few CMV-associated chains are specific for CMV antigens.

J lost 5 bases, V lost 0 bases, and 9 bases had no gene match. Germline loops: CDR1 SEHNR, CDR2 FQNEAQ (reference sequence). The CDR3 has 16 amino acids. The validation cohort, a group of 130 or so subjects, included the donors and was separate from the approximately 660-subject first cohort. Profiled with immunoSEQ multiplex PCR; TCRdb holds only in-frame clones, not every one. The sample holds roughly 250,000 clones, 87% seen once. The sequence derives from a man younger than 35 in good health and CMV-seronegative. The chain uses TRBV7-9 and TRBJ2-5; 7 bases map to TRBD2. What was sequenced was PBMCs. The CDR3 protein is CASSLALGGSLETQYF. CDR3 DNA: TGTGCCAGCAGCTTAGCGCTTGGCGGGAGCTTGGAGACCCAGTACTTC.